The 3 T cell receptor beta chains listed next were all sequenced from one sample in a study of blood T cells in healthy people across ages. With a J-beta primer mix and a sample-barcoded 5' primer, a second PCR ran about 6 to 11 cycles. MiXCR, applied by TCRdb to the 5' RACE reads, yields one record per CDR3 protein. Here the sample spans about 780,000 distinct CDR3 sequences, roughly 25% being singletons. The same sample was also used in a study of T cells of mothers and their children.

The sample comprised blood. Source of these receptors: a boy younger than 18 in good health.

This rearrangement joins TRBV6-5 to TRBJ2-5, with 7 nucleotides matching TRBD1. TRBJ2-7 matches the DNA end more closely, so the J call is doubtful. The CDR3 is made up of 18 amino acids. CDR1 and CDR2 (germline): MNHEY, SVGAGI. CDR3 sequence reads: CASSFPPEGGLSSYEQYF. For the CDR3, the DNA is TGTGCCAGCAGTTTCCCCCCCGAAGGGGGCCTCAGCTCCTACGAGCAGTACTTC.

As concerns this clonotype: At one end the junction does not follow the germline gene, possibly because of a read error. The rearrangement joins TRBV6-1 to TRBJ2-7; perhaps D is TRBD1 or TRBD2 (6 bases each). The CDR3 totals 13 residues. Germline CDR1 and CDR2: MNHNS and SASEGT. CDR3: CASQPGATYVQYF. DNA of the CDR3: TGTGCCAGCCAACCGGGGGCTACCTACGTGCAGTACTTC.

This clonotype was seen a few times. V and J are TRBV20-1 and TRBJ2-5; D tentatively reads TRBD1 or TRBD2 (5 bases each). The DNA end is a closer match to TRBJ2-7, so the J assignment may be wrong. From germline, CDR1 is DFQATT and CDR2 SNEGSKA (reference sequence). The CDR3 is 13 residues long. CDR3 coding DNA: TGCAGTGCTAGCATGGGGGTTACCTACGAGCAGTACTTC. This sequence encodes CSASMGVTYEQYF.